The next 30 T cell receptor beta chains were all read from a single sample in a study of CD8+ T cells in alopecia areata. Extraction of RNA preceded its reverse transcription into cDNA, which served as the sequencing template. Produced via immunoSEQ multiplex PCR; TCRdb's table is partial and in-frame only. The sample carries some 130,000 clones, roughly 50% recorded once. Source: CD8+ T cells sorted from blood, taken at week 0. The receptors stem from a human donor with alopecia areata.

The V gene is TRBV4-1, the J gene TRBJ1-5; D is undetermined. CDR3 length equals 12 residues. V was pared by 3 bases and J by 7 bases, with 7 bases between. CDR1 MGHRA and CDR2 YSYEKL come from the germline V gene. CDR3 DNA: TGCGCCAGCAGCCAGGGTGGCCAGCCCCAGCATTTT. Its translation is CASSQGGQPQHF.

The CDR3 sequence is CASSSLIQVIQETQYF. In DNA form, the CDR3 reads TGTGCCAGCAGCTCCCTCATACAGGTCATCCAAGAGACCCAGTACTTC. The J gene is TRBJ2-5, the V gene TRBV5-6, with a weak D call TRBD1 (5 bases). The V gene's germline CDR1 is SGHDT and CDR2 YYEEEE. The CDR3 totals 16 residues. V dropped 3 bases and J dropped 1 base, with 16 bases sitting between them.

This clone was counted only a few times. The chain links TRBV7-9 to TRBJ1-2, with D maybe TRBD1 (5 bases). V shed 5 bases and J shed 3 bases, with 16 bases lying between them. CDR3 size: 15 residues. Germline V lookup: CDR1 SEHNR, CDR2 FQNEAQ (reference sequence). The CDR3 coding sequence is TGTGCCAGCAGCCGCATGGTGGGGGTCGACTATGGCTACACCTTC. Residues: CASSRMVGVDYGYTF. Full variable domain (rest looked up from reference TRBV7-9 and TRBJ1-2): DTGVSQNPRHKITKRGQNVTFRCDPISEHNRLYWYRQTLGQGPEFLTYFQNEAQLEKSRLLSDRFSAERPKGSFSTLEIQRTEQGDSAMYLCASSRMVGVDYGYTFGSGTRLTVV.

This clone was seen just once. CDR3 coding DNA: TGTGCCAGCAGCTTGGAGGGGGGAAACTATGGCTACACCTTC. Its translation: CASSLEGGNYGYTF. V is TRBV5-6 and J is TRBJ1-2, with D tentatively TRBD1 (6 bases). Trimming removed 0 bases at V and 2 bases at J, with 8 bases between. Germline V gene sequence: CDR1 SGHDT, CDR2 YYEEEE. This CDR3 is 14 amino acids long. The full variable domain, its missing parts supplied by reference TRBV5-6 and TRBJ1-2, is DAGVTQSPTHLIKTRGQQVTLRCSPKSGHDTVSWYQQALGQGPQFIFQYYEEEERQRGNFPDRFSGHQFPNYSSELNVNALLLGDSALYLCASSLEGGNYGYTFGSGTRLTVV.

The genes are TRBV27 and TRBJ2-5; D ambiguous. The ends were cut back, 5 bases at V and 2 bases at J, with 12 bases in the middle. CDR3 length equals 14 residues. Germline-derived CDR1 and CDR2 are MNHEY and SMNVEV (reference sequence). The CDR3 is CASSPRHSQETQYF. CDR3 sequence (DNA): TGTGCCAGCAGTCCCCGACATTCTCAAGAGACCCAGTACTTC.

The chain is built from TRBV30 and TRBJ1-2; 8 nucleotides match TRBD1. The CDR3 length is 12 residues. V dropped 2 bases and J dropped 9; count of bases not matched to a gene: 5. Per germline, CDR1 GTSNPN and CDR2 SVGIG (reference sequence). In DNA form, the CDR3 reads TGTGCCTGGAGTACAACAGGGGGTAGCTACACCTTC. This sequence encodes CAWSTTGGSYTF. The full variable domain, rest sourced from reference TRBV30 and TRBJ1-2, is SQTIHQWPATLVQPVGSPLSLECTVEGTSNPNLYWYRQAAGRGLQLLFYSVGIGQISSEVPQNLSASRPQDRQFILSSKKLLLSDSGFYLCAWSTTGGSYTFGSGTRLTVV.

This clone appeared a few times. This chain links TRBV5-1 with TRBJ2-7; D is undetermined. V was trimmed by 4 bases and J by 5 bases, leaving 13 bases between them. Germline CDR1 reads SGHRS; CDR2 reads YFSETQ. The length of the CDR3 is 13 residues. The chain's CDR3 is CASSRQRGHEQYF. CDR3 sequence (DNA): TGCGCCAGCAGCCGTCAAAGAGGCCACGAGCAGTACTTC.

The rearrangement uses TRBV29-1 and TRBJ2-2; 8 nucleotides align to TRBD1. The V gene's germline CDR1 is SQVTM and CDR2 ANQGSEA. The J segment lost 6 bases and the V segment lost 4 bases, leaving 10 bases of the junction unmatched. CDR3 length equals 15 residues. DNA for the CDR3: TGCAGCGTTGGGGTCACGACAGGGGCAGCCGGGGAGCTGTTTTTT. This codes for CSVGVTTGAAGELFF.

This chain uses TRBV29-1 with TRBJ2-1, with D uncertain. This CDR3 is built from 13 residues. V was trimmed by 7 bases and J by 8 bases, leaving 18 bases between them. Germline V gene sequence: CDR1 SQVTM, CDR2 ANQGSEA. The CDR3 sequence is CSAEDHWTDEQFF. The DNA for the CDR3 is TGCAGCGCCGAGGACCATTGGACCGATGAGCAGTTCTTC.

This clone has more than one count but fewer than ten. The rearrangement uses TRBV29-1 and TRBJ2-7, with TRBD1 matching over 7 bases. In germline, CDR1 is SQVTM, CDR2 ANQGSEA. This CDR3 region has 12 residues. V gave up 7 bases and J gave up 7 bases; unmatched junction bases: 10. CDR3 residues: CSATGEGSEQYF. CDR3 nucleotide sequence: TGCAGCGCAACAGGGGAAGGGAGTGAGCAGTACTTC.

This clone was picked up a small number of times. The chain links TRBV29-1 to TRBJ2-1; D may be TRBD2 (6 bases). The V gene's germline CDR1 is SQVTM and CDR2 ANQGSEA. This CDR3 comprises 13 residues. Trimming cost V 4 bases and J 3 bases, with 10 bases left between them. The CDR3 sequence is CSVVAVDYNEQFF. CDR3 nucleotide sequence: TGCAGCGTTGTAGCGGTGGACTACAATGAGCAGTTCTTC.

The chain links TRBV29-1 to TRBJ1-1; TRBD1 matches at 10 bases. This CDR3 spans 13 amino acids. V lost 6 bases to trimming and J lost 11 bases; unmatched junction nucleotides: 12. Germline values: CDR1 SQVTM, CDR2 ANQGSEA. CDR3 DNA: TGCAGCGTCGATGCCGGGACAGGGGTCTTCGCTTTCTTT. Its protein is CSVDAGTGVFAFF.

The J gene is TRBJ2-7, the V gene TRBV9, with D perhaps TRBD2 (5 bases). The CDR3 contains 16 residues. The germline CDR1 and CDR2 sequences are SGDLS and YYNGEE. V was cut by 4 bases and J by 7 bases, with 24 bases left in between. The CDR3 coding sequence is TGTGCCAGCAGCTCGCGCATAATTGGATCCCCGGGGGAGCAGTACTTC. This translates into CASSSRIIGSPGEQYF. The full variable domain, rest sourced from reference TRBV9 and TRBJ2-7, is DSGVTQTPKHLITATGQRVTLRCSPRSGDLSVYWYQQSLDQGLQFLIQYYNGEERAKGNILERFSAQQFPDLHSELNLSSLELGDSALYFCASSSRIIGSPGEQYFGPGTRLTVT.

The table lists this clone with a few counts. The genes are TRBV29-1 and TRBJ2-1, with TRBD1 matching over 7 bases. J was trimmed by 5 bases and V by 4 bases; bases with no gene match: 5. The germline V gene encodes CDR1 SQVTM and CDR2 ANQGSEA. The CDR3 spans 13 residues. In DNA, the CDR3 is TGCAGCGTTGTGCAGGGGGTGCACAATGAGCAGTTCTTC. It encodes CSVVQGVHNEQFF.

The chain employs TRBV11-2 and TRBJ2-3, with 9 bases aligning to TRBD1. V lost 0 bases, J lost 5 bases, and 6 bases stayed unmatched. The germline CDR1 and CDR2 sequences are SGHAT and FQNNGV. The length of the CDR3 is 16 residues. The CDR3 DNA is TGTGCCAGCAGCTTAGATCCCACAGGGGGCTTAGATACGCAGTATTTT. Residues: CASSLDPTGGLDTQYF.

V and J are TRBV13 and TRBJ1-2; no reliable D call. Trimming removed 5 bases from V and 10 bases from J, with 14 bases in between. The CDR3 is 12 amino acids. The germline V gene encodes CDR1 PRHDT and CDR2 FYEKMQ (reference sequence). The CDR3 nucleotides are TGTGCCAGCAGCCACAGCGGGATAAACTACACCTTC. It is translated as CASSHSGINYTF. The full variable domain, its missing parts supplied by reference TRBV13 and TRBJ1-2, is AAGVIQSPRHLIKEKRETATLKCYPIPRHDTVYWYQQGPGQDPQFLISFYEKMQSDKGSIPDRFSAQQFSDYHSELNMSSLELGDSALYFCASSHSGINYTFGSGTRLTVV.

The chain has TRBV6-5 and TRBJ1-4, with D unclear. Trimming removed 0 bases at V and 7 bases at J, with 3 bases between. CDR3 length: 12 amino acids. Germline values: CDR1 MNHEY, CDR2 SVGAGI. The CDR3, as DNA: TGTGCCAGCAGTTACTCGACTGAAAAACTGTTTTTT. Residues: CASSYSTEKLFF.

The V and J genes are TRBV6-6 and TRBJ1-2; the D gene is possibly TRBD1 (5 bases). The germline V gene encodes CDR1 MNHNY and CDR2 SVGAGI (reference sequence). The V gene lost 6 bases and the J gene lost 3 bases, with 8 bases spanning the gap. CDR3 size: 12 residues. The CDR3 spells CASRSGDYGYTF. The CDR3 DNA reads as TGTGCCAGCAGGTCGGGGGACTATGGCTACACCTTC.

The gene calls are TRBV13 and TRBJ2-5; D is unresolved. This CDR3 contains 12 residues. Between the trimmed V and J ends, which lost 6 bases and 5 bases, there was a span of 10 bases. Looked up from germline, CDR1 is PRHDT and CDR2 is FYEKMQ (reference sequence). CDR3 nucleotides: TGTGCCAGCAGACGCGAATCGGAGACCCAGTACTTC. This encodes CASRRESETQYF.

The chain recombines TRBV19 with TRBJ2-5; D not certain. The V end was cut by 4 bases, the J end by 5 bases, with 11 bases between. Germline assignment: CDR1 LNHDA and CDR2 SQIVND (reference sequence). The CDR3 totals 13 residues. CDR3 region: CASSKVIWETQYF. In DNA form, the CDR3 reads TGTGCCAGTAGTAAAGTTATATGGGAGACCCAGTACTTC.

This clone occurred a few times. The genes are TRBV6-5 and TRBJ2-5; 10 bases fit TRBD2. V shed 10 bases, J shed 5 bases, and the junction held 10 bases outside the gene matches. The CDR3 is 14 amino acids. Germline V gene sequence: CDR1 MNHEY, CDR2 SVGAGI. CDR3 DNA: TGTGCCACCTTTAGCGGGGGGACCCTGGAGACCCAGTACTTC. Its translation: CATFSGGTLETQYF.

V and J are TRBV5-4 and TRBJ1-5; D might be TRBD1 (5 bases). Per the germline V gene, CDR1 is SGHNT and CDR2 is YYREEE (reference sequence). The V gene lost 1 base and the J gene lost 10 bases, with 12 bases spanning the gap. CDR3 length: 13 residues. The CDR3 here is CASSLWGVGPQHF. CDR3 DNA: TGTGCCAGCAGCTTGTGGGGGGTCGGCCCCCAGCATTTT.

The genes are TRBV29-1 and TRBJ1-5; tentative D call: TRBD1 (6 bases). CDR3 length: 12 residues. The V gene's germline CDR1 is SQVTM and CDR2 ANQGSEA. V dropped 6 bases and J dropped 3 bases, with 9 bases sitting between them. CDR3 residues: CSVGDNNQPQHF. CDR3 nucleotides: TGCAGCGTCGGGGACAACAATCAGCCCCAGCATTTT.

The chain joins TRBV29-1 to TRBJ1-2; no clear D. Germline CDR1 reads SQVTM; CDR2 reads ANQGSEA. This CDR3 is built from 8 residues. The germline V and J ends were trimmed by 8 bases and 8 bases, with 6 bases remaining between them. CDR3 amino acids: CSWEGYTF. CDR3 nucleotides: TGCAGCTGGGAGGGCTACACCTTC.

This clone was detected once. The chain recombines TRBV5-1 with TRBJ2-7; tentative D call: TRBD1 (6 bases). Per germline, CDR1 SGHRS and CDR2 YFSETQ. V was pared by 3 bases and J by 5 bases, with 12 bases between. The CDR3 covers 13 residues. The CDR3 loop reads CASSWAGVDEQYF. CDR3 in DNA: TGCGCCAGCAGCTGGGCAGGGGTGGACGAGCAGTACTTC.

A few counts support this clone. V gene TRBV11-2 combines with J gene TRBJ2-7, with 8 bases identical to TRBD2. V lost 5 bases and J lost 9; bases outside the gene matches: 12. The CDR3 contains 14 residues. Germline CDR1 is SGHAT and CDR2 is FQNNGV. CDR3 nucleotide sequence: TGTGCCAGCAGCCTAGCGGGTCCCTATGGATGGCAGTACTTC. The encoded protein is CASSLAGPYGWQYF.

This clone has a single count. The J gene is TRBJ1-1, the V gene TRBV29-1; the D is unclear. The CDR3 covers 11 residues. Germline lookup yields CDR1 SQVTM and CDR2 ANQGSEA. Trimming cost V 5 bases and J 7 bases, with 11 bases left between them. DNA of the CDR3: TGCAGCGTTTTCAGGTCAGGTGAAGCTTTCTTT. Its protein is CSVFRSGEAFF. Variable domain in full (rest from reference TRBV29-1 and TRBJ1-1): SAVISQKPSRDICQRGTSLTIQCQVDSQVTMMFWYRQQPGQSLTLIATANQGSEATYESGFVIDKFPISRPNLTFSTLTVSNMSPEDSSIYLCSVFRSGEAFFGQGTRLTVV.

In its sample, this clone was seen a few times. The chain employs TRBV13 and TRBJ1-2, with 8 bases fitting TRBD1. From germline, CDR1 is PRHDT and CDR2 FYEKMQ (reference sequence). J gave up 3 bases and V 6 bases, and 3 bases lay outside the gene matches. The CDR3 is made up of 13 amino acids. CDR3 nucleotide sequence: TGTGCCAGCAGAGACAGGGGAGACTATGGCTACACCTTC. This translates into CASRDRGDYGYTF. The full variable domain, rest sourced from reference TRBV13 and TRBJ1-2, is AAGVIQSPRHLIKEKRETATLKCYPIPRHDTVYWYQQGPGQDPQFLISFYEKMQSDKGSIPDRFSAQQFSDYHSELNMSSLELGDSALYFCASRDRGDYGYTFGSGTRLTVV.

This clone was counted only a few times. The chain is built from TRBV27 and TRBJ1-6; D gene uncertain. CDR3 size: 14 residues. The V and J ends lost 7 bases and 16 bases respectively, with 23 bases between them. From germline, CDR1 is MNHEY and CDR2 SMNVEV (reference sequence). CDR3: CASTDGRRGVGLHF. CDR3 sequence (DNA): TGTGCCAGCACCGATGGTCGCCGGGGTGTAGGGCTCCACTTT.

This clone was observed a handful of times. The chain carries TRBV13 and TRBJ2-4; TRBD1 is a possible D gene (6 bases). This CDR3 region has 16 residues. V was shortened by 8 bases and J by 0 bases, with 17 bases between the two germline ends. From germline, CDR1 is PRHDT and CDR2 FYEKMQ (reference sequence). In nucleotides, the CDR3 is TGTGCCAGCGGCCTAACAGGGAACCTAGCCAAAAACATTCAGTACTTC. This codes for CASGLTGNLAKNIQYF.